These 28 T cell receptor beta chains share one sample of origin, sequenced in a study of cytomegalovirus exposure and HLA in healthy donors. Sequenced by immunoSEQ multiplex PCR; TCRdb stores in-frame clones only, minus some. Here the sample spans 55,000 to 80,000 clones, around 95% being singletons. The sample consisted of PBMCs. These receptors were taken from a woman under 30 in good health and CMV-seropositive.

This chain uses TRBV7-9 with TRBJ1-2, with unresolved D. CDR1 is SEHNR and CDR2 is FQNEAQ in the germline V gene (reference sequence). The CDR3 runs to 18 residues. V was cut by 5 bases and J by 5 bases, with 27 bases left in between. CDR3 DNA sequence: TGTGCCAGCAGCCCGCCGATTGAGACATCCACCTCGGGGTATGGCTACACCTTC. It codes for CASSPPIETSTSGYGYTF.

The chain uses TRBV27 and TRBJ1-3; weak D call: TRBD1 (6 bases). With 3 bases removed from V and 4 bases from J, the gap between germline ends came to 7 bases. The CDR3 sequence is 13 residues long. In germline, CDR1 is MNHEY, CDR2 SMNVEV (reference sequence). The chain's CDR3 is CASSFGQGNTIYF. The CDR3 DNA follows: TGTGCCAGCAGTTTTGGACAGGGAAACACCATATATTTT.

This sequence joins TRBV5-1 and TRBJ2-1, with D uncertain. Germline CDR1 SGHRS, CDR2 YFSETQ. The CDR3 runs 14 residues. The V and J ends lost 0 bases and 7 bases respectively, with 11 bases between them. CDR3 DNA sequence: TGCGCCAGCAGCTTGGCAGGTTGGTTGAATGAGCAGTTCTTC. Protein: CASSLAGWLNEQFF.

The chain employs TRBV7-6 and TRBJ2-7; D perhaps matches TRBD2 (6 bases). This CDR3 spans 16 amino acids. V was trimmed by 7 bases and J by 3 bases, leaving 22 bases between them. Per the germline V gene, CDR1 is SGHVS and CDR2 is FNYEAQ. The CDR3 DNA follows: TGTGCCAGCACCAACGGGCTAGCGTCGCGTGGCTACGAGCAGTACTTC. Residues: CASTNGLASRGYEQYF.

The chain carries TRBV6-5 and TRBJ2-7; TRBD1 agrees at 8 bases. The length of the CDR3 is 13 residues. V shed 8 bases, J shed 2 bases, and the junction held 5 bases outside the gene matches. Per the germline V gene, CDR1 is MNHEY and CDR2 is SVGAGI. The CDR3 nucleotides read TGTGCCAGCTTTGGGACAGGAGCCTACGAGCAGTACTTC. Its protein product is CASFGTGAYEQYF.

The V call is TRBV4-1, the J call TRBJ1-5, with D uncertain. Per the germline V gene, CDR1 is MGHRA and CDR2 is YSYEKL. Trimming left V 0 bases short and J 7 bases short, with 13 bases between. This CDR3 is built from 15 residues. CDR3 DNA: TGCGCCAGCAGCCAAGATGCGGCATGGAGGCAGCCCCAGCATTTT. The encoded protein is CASSQDAAWRQPQHF.

The CDR3 nucleotides read TGTGCCAGCAGCTTGTTCGGGTCGGGCAGGGGAAACATTCAGTACTTC. This codes for CASSLFGSGRGNIQYF. The gene calls are TRBV5-6 and TRBJ2-4; TRBD1 might be the D (6 bases). The CDR3 is made up of 16 amino acids. With 1 base removed from V and 6 bases from J, the gap between germline ends came to 17 bases. Germline lookup yields CDR1 SGHDT and CDR2 YYEEEE.

This chain uses TRBV5-4 with TRBJ2-5; 7 bases are a match to TRBD1. The CDR3 totals 15 residues. CDR1 is SGHNT, CDR2 YYREEE, per germline (reference sequence). J gave up 2 bases and V 4 bases, and 8 bases lay outside the gene matches. This chain's CDR3 is CASSRRGTEQETQYF. For the CDR3, the DNA is TGTGCCAGCAGCCGAAGGGGGACAGAACAAGAGACCCAGTACTTC.

The chain has TRBV30 and TRBJ2-7; tentative D call: TRBD2 (5 bases). The V gene's germline CDR1 is GTSNPN and CDR2 SVGIG (reference sequence). The CDR3 has 19 amino acids. Trimming took off 0 bases at V and 2 bases at J, with 26 bases between the two ends. This chain's CDR3 is CAWSVRQGAWEFPPYEQYF. The CDR3 region has the DNA TGTGCCTGGAGTGTACGGCAAGGAGCGTGGGAGTTCCCTCCCTACGAGCAGTACTTC. Full variable domain (rest looked up from reference TRBV30 and TRBJ2-7): SQTIHQWPATLVQPVGSPLSLECTVEGTSNPNLYWYRQAAGRGLQLLFYSVGIGQISSEVPQNLSASRPQDRQFILSSKKLLLSDSGFYLCAWSVRQGAWEFPPYEQYFGPGTRLTVT.

The chain uses TRBV27 and TRBJ2-2; 7 bases match TRBD2. Per the germline V gene, CDR1 is MNHEY and CDR2 is SMNVEV (reference sequence). The CDR3 loop spans 15 amino acids. Trimming removed 3 bases from V and 7 bases from J; junction bases left unmatched: 8. The CDR3 bases are TGTGCCAGCAGTTTGCTAGCGGTAATCGGCGGGGAGCTGTTTTTT. This codes for CASSLLAVIGGELFF.

The chain combines TRBV28 with TRBJ1-2, with 7 positions matching TRBD1. In germline, CDR1 is MDHEN, CDR2 SYDVKM. This CDR3 is built from 12 residues. The junction had 5 bases not matched to a gene; V was cut back by 5 bases and J by 8 bases. The CDR3 DNA reads as TGTGCCAGCAGTCAGGGGGTCAGCGGCTACACCTTC. Its protein product is CASSQGVSGYTF.

The chain combines TRBV7-9 with TRBJ1-1; D is unresolved. The CDR3 consists of 12 residues. Deletions cut 5 bases from V and 4 bases from J, with 8 bases between. The germline CDR1 and CDR2 sequences are SEHNR and FQNEAQ (reference sequence). The CDR3 region is CASSLESTEAFF. The CDR3 DNA sequence: TGTGCCAGCAGCCTTGAGAGCACTGAAGCTTTCTTT.

The rearrangement uses TRBV11-2 and TRBJ1-3, with D tentatively TRBD1 (5 bases). This CDR3 has 16 amino acids. The germline gives CDR1 SGHAT, CDR2 FQNNGV. V was shortened by 5 bases and J by 0 bases, with 14 bases between the two germline ends. The CDR3 region has the DNA TGTGCCAGCAGCCCGGGACTTCCAAGCTCTGGAAACACCATATATTTT. Translation gives CASSPGLPSSGNTIYF.

The CDR3: CAWRVAGLETQYF. In DNA form, the CDR3 reads TGTGCCTGGAGGGTAGCGGGGCTAGAGACCCAGTACTTC. V gene TRBV30 combines with J gene TRBJ2-5; 8 nucleotides align to TRBD2. Germline-derived CDR1 and CDR2 are GTSNPN and SVGIG (reference sequence). CDR3 length: 13 residues. Trimming cost V 3 bases and J 4 bases; bases outside gene matches: 4.

The rearrangement uses TRBV28 and TRBJ2-4; no definite D call. Per germline, CDR1 MDHEN and CDR2 SYDVKM. This CDR3 comprises 12 residues. V lost 7 bases and J lost 5, with 9 bases in between. CDR3 residues: CASMESENIQYF. CDR3 DNA: TGTGCCAGCATGGAGTCGGAAAACATTCAGTACTTC.

This sequence joins TRBV19 and TRBJ1-1, with D hard to call. V was cut by 3 bases and J by 0 bases, with 5 bases left in between. The CDR3 runs 13 residues. From germline, CDR1 is LNHDA and CDR2 SQIVND (reference sequence). CDR3 sequence: CASSISMNTEAFF. CDR3 nucleotide sequence: TGTGCCAGTAGTATCAGTATGAACACTGAAGCTTTCTTT. The whole variable domain, remainder taken from reference TRBV19 and TRBJ1-1, is DGGITQSPKYLFRKEGQNVTLSCEQNLNHDAMYWYRQDPGQGLRLIYYSQIVNDFQKGDIAEGYSVSREKKESFPLTVTSAQKNPTAFYLCASSISMNTEAFFGQGTRLTVV.

This rearrangement joins TRBV11-2 to TRBJ1-6, with TRBD1 matching 10 bases. CDR1 and CDR2 from the germline V gene are SGHAT and FQNNGV. The trim removed 4 bases at V and 7 bases at J, leaving 4 bases unmatched. The CDR3 length is 15 residues. In DNA form, the CDR3 reads TGTGCCAGCAGCTCCCCGGGACAGGGGAATTCACCCCTCCACTTT. It yields the protein CASSSPGQGNSPLHF.

The chain employs TRBV27 and TRBJ2-7; the D is unclear. CDR3 length equals 10 residues. Per the germline V gene, CDR1 is MNHEY and CDR2 is SMNVEV (reference sequence). The V gene lost 10 bases and the J gene lost 4 bases, with 8 bases spanning the gap. The CDR3 sequence is CAKTLYEQYF. For the CDR3, the DNA is TGTGCCAAAACCCTATACGAGCAGTACTTC.

The genes are TRBV6-5 and TRBJ2-2; the match to TRBD1 covers 9 bases. The CDR3 spans 16 residues. Unmatched junction bases numbered 9, after V lost 4 bases and J lost 6 bases. Germline CDR1 and CDR2: MNHEY and SVGAGI. The CDR3 nucleotides are TGTGCCAGCAGTTTAGGGACAGGGAGCCCCCCCGGGGAGCTGTTTTTT. The encoded protein is CASSLGTGSPPGELFF.

CDR3 sequence: CASSFRLTGRDSPLHF. The CDR3 DNA reads TGTGCCAGCAGTTTCCGCTTGACAGGGAGAGATTCACCCCTCCACTTT. The J gene is TRBJ1-6, the V gene TRBV28; TRBD1 aligns across 7 bases. There are 16 residues in the CDR3. V lost 3 bases, J lost 8 bases, and 10 bases stayed unmatched. CDR1 MDHEN and CDR2 SYDVKM come from the germline V gene.

V and J are TRBV7-9 and TRBJ2-7, with 8 bases fitting TRBD2. The germline V gene encodes CDR1 SEHNR and CDR2 FQNEAQ (reference sequence). The junction had 14 bases not matched to a gene; V was cut back by 7 bases and J by 0 bases. The CDR3 contains 17 residues. In DNA form, the CDR3 reads TGTGCCAGCACCGGATTTAGAGCGGGAGCAAGCTCCTACGAGCAGTACTTC. Its protein product is CASTGFRAGASSYEQYF.

V gene TRBV7-3 combines with J gene TRBJ2-1; 7 nucleotides line up with TRBD1. The J segment lost 3 bases and the V segment lost 3 bases, leaving 5 bases of the junction unmatched. The CDR3 extends over 15 amino acids. Germline CDR1 is SGHTA and CDR2 is FQGTGA. CDR3 loop: CASSFDRASYNEQFF. The CDR3 bases are TGTGCCAGCAGCTTCGACAGGGCGAGCTACAATGAGCAGTTCTTC.

The rearrangement links TRBV7-3 to TRBJ2-1, with D possibly matching TRBD2 (6 bases). Between the trimmed V and J ends, which lost 2 bases and 9 bases, there was a span of 17 bases. The V gene's germline CDR1 is SGHTA and CDR2 FQGTGA. CDR3 length equals 15 residues. In DNA, the CDR3 is TGTGCCAGCAGCTTACGGGTAGAGGGGAGGCCTGAGCAGTTCTTC. It codes for CASSLRVEGRPEQFF.

The chain carries TRBV27 and TRBJ2-1, with 10 bases that match TRBD2. The CDR3 is 15 amino acids. Germline CDR1 and CDR2: MNHEY and SMNVEV (reference sequence). V shed 6 bases and J 5 bases; nucleotides not matched to a gene: 7. In DNA form, the CDR3 reads TGTGCCAGCAGCCGAGGACTAGCGGACAACAATGAGCAGTTCTTC. It specifies CASSRGLADNNEQFF.

The chain combines TRBV4-1 with TRBJ2-3, with D possibly being TRBD2 (5 bases). V was pared by 0 bases and J by 4 bases, with 11 bases between. Per the germline V gene, CDR1 is MGHRA and CDR2 is YSYEKL. This CDR3 has 15 residues. The CDR3 DNA is TGCGCCAGCAGCCAAGATTTGAGCGGATCAGATACGCAGTATTTT. Translation gives CASSQDLSGSDTQYF.

V and J are TRBV6-1 and TRBJ2-7; D perhaps matches TRBD1 (6 bases). From germline, CDR1 is MNHNS and CDR2 SASEGT. The CDR3 is 14 amino acids. V was cut by 5 bases and J by 0 bases, with 11 bases left in between. DNA of the CDR3: TGTGCCAGCAGTCCCCGGACAGACTCCTACGAGCAGTACTTC. Amino acid sequence: CASSPRTDSYEQYF.

The chain is built from TRBV4-1 and TRBJ1-1; TRBD1 matches 8 bases. This CDR3 has 16 amino acids. Trimming removed 2 bases from V and 5 bases from J; junction bases left unmatched: 10. Germline V CDR1 and CDR2: MGHRA, YSYEKL. CDR3 coding DNA: TGCGCCAGCAGCCAACGAGACGTACAGGGGGGGACTGAAGCTTTCTTT. Translation gives CASSQRDVQGGTEAFF.

J is TRBJ1-5 and V is TRBV1; the tabulated D call, TRBD1, remains unverified against the DNA. TRBV1 is given as a pseudogene. The CDR3 extends over 17 amino acids. CDR3 DNA: TGCACCAGCAGCCAAGACCCGACAGGCTCAATCAATCAGCCCCAGCATTTT. Protein product: CTSSQDPTGSINQPQHF.